This TCR beta chain was recorded in a study of blood T cell repertoires in COVID-19. About the study: COVID-19 samples, acute and convalescent, were from the United States, Italy and Spain.

The V gene's germline CDR1 is MNHEY and CDR2 SVGEGT. The CDR3 extends over 15 amino acids. V lost 6 bases to trimming and J lost 1 base; unmatched junction nucleotides: 3. The data were produced by immunoSEQ multiplex PCR, yet TCRdb's version contains in-frame clones alone and is incomplete. The sample lists 130,000 to 150,000 clones; around 86% were seen once. V usage is TRBV6-2 or TRBV6-3 and J usage is TRBJ1-5; 10 bases align to TRBD1. The receptor was isolated from a human donor in a cohort sampled during active COVID-19. Input material: peripheral blood. The CDR3 bases are TGTGCCAGCAGCCGGACAGGGGGAAGCAATCAGCCCCAGCATTTT. It codes for CASSRTGGSNQPQHF.